Each of the 15 T cell receptor beta chains below was sequenced from the same sample in a study of CD8 T cells in ankylosing spondylitis. One entry per CDR3 protein, called by TCRdb with MiXCR from the 5' RACE reads. Of 200,000 to 250,000 distinct CDR3 sequences listed, 30% to 40% are singletons. Sequenced input: blood, either unsorted or a sorted T cell fraction (not recorded which). The receptors were gathered from a male donor with ankylosing spondylitis or in good health (not recorded which).

The chain links TRBV28 to TRBJ2-7; D is unresolved. The CDR3 is made up of 15 amino acids. CDR1 is MDHEN and CDR2 is SYDVKM in the germline V gene. Trimming removed 2 bases at V and 0 bases at J, with 11 bases between. As DNA, the CDR3 is TGTGCCAGCAGTTTAGTCGTGGCCCTCTCCTACGAGCAGTACTTC. Translated: CASSLVVALSYEQYF.

The chain employs TRBV12-3 or TRBV12-4 and TRBJ1-1; 8 bases agree with TRBD1. This CDR3 comprises 15 residues. V was clipped by 7 bases and J by 1 base; unmatched bases: 8. CDR3 bases: TGTGCCAGCACCCACACAGGGGGAAAGAACACTGAAGCTTTCTTT. Its protein is CASTHTGGKNTEAFF.

The V call is TRBV5-4, the J call TRBJ2-5; the match to TRBD2 covers 8 bases. The J segment lost 1 base and the V segment lost 5 bases, leaving 10 bases of the junction unmatched. The CDR3 length is 16 residues. CDR1 and CDR2 from the germline V gene are SGHNT and YYREEE (reference sequence). The CDR3 DNA is TGTGCCAGCAGTCTTCAGCGGGGGCCTTCCCAAGAGACCCAGTACTTC. Amino acids: CASSLQRGPSQETQYF.

This clonotype was detected only a few times. In DNA form, the CDR3 reads TGTGCCAGCAGCTTAGCAACAGGGTACGACACTGAAGCTTTCTTT. Its translation: CASSLATGYDTEAFF. This sequence joins TRBV7-6 and TRBJ1-1; tentative D call: TRBD1 (6 bases). The CDR3 consists of 15 residues. The ends were cut back, 0 bases at V and 3 bases at J, with 11 bases in the middle. CDR1 is SGHVS and CDR2 is FNYEAQ in the germline V gene.

This chain uses TRBV20-1 with TRBJ2-1; 15 bases line up with TRBD2. CDR3 size: 17 residues. The junction had 6 bases not matched to a gene; V was cut back by 6 bases and J by 0 bases. Germline values: CDR1 DFQATT, CDR2 SNEGSKA (reference sequence). The CDR3 nucleotides are TGCAGTGCCACCGGGACTAGCGGGGGGATCTCCTACAATGAGCAGTTCTTC. Its protein is CSATGTSGGISYNEQFF.

The DNA of the CDR3 is TGTGCCAGCAGGCCGGACAGGGCCCCCTACGAGCAGTACTTC. Its translation: CASRPDRAPYEQYF. V and J are TRBV27 and TRBJ2-7, with 8 bases lining up with TRBD1. The CDR3 contains 14 residues. Losses at the gene ends were 6 bases for V and 2 bases for J; bases not matched to a gene: 6. The germline V gene has CDR1 MNHEY and CDR2 SMNVEV (reference sequence).

This sequence joins TRBV7-9 and TRBJ2-1; no definite D call. Trimming stripped 3 bases from V and 5 bases from J, with 5 bases between. CDR3 size: 12 residues. Germline lookup yields CDR1 SEHNR and CDR2 FQNEAQ (reference sequence). CDR3 nucleotides: TGTGCCAGCAGCTTTGTAGACAATGAGCAGTTCTTC. The encoded protein is CASSFVDNEQFF.

This clonotype came up many times. This chain uses TRBV7-8 with TRBJ2-5; a possible D gene is TRBD1 (6 bases). In germline, CDR1 is SGHVS, CDR2 FQNEAQ. The germline V and J ends were trimmed by 5 bases and 3 bases, with 7 bases remaining between them. The CDR3 sequence is 12 residues long. CDR3 nucleotides: TGTGCCAGCAGCCGGACAGAAGAGACCCAGTACTTC. It translates to CASSRTEETQYF.

The CDR3: CASARRGLAQETQYF. The CDR3 bases are TGTGCCAGCGCTCGGCGGGGACTAGCCCAAGAGACCCAGTACTTC. The chain is built from TRBV12-3 or TRBV12-4 and TRBJ2-5; 9 nucleotides line up with TRBD2. V shed 8 bases and J 1 base; nucleotides not matched to a gene: 8. The CDR3 spans 15 residues.

This clonotype was found a few times. This chain uses TRBV7-6 with TRBJ2-1, with D hard to call. V lost 5 bases and J lost 0, with 11 bases in between. Germline V CDR1 and CDR2: SGHVS, FNYEAQ. CDR3 length equals 15 residues. CDR3 coding DNA: TGTGCCAGCAGCCCCACGGTAAGCTCCTACAATGAGCAGTTCTTC. This gives the protein CASSPTVSSYNEQFF.

The chain has TRBV4-2 and TRBJ2-3; D may be TRBD2 (6 bases). Trimming removed 10 bases at V and 5 bases at J, with 22 bases between. The germline V gene encodes CDR1 LGHNA and CDR2 YNFKEQ. The CDR3 loop spans 15 amino acids. Here the CDR3 DNA reads TGTGCCACCCAGCCAAACCAGCGCGGGATAGATACGCAGTATTTT. Translating it yields CATQPNQRGIDTQYF.

In DNA form, the CDR3 reads TGCAGCGCAAAGGACTATGGCTACACCTTC. It codes for CSAKDYGYTF. The chain recombines TRBV29-1 with TRBJ1-2; the D is unclear. CDR1 and CDR2 from the germline V gene are SQVTM and ANQGSEA. The CDR3 has 10 residues. Trimming left V 7 bases short and J 3 bases short, with 6 bases between.

V and J are TRBV27 and TRBJ2-1; no definite D call. The germline CDR1 and CDR2 sequences are MNHEY and SMNVEV (reference sequence). CDR3 size: 14 residues. V shed 7 bases and J shed 3 bases, with 13 bases lying between them. CDR3 protein: CASMVQPYYNEQFF. CDR3 DNA: TGTGCCAGCATGGTACAGCCCTACTACAATGAGCAGTTCTTC.

The chain has TRBV18 and TRBJ2-7; D unresolved. Trimming took off 0 bases at V and 1 base at J, with 10 bases between the two ends. Germline CDR1 is KGHSH and CDR2 is LQKENI. The CDR3 has 15 residues. CDR3 sequence: CASSPPVLGSYEQYF. The CDR3, as DNA: TGTGCCAGCTCACCACCTGTCTTGGGATCCTACGAGCAGTACTTC. Combining the CDR3 with reference TRBV18 and TRBJ2-7 gives the whole variable domain NAGVMQNPRHLVRRRGQEARLRCSPMKGHSHVYWYRQLPEEGLKFMVYLQKENIIDESGMPKERFSAEFPKEGPSILRIQQVVRGDSAAYFCASSPPVLGSYEQYFGPGTRLTVT.

The chain links TRBV7-6 to TRBJ1-1; 9 nucleotides align to TRBD1. The CDR3 totals 17 residues. Germline lookup yields CDR1 SGHVS and CDR2 FNYEAQ. Trimming at V came to 5 bases and at J to 3 bases, leaving 13 bases not matched to a gene. The CDR3 DNA sequence: TGTGCCAGCAGCGCAATACGGGACAGGGAGGGATACACTGAAGCTTTCTTT. Encoded protein: CASSAIRDREGYTEAFF.